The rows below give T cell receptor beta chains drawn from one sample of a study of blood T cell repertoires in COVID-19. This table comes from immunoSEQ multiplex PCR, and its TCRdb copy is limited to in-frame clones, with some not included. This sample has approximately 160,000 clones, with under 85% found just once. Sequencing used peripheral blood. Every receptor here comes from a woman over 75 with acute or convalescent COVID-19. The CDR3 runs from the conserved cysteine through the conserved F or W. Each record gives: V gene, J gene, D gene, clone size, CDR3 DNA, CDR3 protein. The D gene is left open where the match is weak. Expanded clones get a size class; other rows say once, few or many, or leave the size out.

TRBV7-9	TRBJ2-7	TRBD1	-	TGTGCCAGCAGCGCCGACAGGGCCTACGAGCAGTACTTC	CASSADRAYEQYF
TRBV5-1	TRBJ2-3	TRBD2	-	TGCGCCAGCAACCCTGACGGGAGGCCCACAGATACGCAGTATTTT	CASNPDGRPTDTQYF
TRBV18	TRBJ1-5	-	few	TGTGCCAGCTCCTCCGGGCGGGATCAGCCCCAGCATTTT	CASSSGRDQPQHF
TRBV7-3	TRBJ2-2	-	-	TGTGCCAGCAGCTCCCGGGGGAAGACCGGGGAGCTGTTTTTT	CASSSRGKTGELFF
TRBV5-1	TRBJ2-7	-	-	TGCGCCAGCAGCTTGGAAACTGGTAGCTCCTACGAGCAGTACTTC	CASSLETGSSYEQYF
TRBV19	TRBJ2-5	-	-	TGTGCCAGTAGTTCTACAGGGCTGATGGAGACCCAGTACTTC	CASSSTGLMETQYF
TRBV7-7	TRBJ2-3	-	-	TGTGCCAGCAGCTTAGACGGCAGGGGCACAGATACGCAGTATTTT	CASSLDGRGTDTQYF
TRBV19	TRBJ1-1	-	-	TGTGCCAGTAGTGGGTCAACAGGGAACACTGAAGCTTTCTTT	CASSGSTGNTEAFF
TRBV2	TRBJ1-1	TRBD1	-	TGTGCCAGCAGTGAGGACAGGCCCCTCTACACTGAAGCTTTCTTT	CASSEDRPLYTEAFF
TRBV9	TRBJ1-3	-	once	TGTGCCAGCAGCGTAGATTGGACAACAACTGGAAACACCATATATTTT	CASSVDWTTTGNTIYF
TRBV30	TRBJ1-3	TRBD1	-	TGTGCCTGGAGTTTTTGGACAGGGCTAAACTCTGGAAACACCATATATTTT	CAWSFWTGLNSGNTIYF
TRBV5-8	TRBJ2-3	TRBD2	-	TGTGCCAGCAGCTTGCCGGGAGGGGACACAGATACGCAGTATTTT	CASSLPGGDTDTQYF
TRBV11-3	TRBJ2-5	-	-	TGTGCCAGCAGCTTAGATGGTGGAGCGGGAGAGACCCAGTACTTC	CASSLDGGAGETQYF
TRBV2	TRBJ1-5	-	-	TGTGCCAGCAGTGAGAACGGCGGGGGCAATCAGCCCCAGCATTTT	CASSENGGGNQPQHF
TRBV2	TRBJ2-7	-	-	TGTGCCAGCAGGAGGACAGAGTACGAGCAGTACTTC	CASRRTEYEQYF
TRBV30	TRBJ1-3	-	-	TGTGCCTGGAGTACAGGGTTCTCTGGAAACACCATATATTTT	CAWSTGFSGNTIYF
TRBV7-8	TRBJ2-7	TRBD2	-	TGTGCCAGCAGGCGGACTAGCGGGACCTCCTACGAGCAGTACTTC	CASRRTSGTSYEQYF
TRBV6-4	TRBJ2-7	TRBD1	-	TGTGCCAGCAGTGTTAGGACAGGGGACGAGCAGTACTTC	CASSVRTGDEQYF
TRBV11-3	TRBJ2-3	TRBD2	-	TGTGCCAGCAGCTTATCGGGTAGCGGGGGGATCACAGATACGCAGTATTTT	CASSLSGSGGITDTQYF
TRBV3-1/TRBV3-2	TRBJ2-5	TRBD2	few	TGTGCCAGCAGCCAAGGACTAGCGGGAGGAGAGACCCAGTACTTC	CASSQGLAGGETQYF
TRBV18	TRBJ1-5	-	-	TGTGCCAGCTCTCTAGACAATCAGCCCCAGCATTTT	CASSLDNQPQHF
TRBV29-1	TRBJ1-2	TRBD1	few	TGCAGCGCAGACAGGGGGTCGGATGGCTACACCTTC	CSADRGSDGYTF
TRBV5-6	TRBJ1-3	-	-	TGTGCCAGCAGAGAGGCCGGCGGGGGAAACACCATATATTTT	CASREAGGGNTIYF
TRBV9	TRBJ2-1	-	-	TGTGCCAGCGGGCGCGGGTGGGGGGTAGGTGAGCAGTTCTTC	CASGRGWGVGEQFF
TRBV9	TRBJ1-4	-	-	TGTGCCAGCAGCCTTGAGAGTTGGGGCGAAAAACTGTTTTTT	CASSLESWGEKLFF
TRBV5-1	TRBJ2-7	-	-	TGCGCCAGCAGCTTGGGGACAGACCCTTACGAGCAGTACTTC	CASSLGTDPYEQYF
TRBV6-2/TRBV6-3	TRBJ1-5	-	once	TGTGCCAGCAGTTACTCCTATCAGCCCCAGCATTTT	CASSYSYQPQHF
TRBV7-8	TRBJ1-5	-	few	TGTGCCAGCAGCCTACAGCGGGGGGGCAATCAGCCCCAGCATTTT	CASSLQRGGNQPQHF
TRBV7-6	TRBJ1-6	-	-	TGTGCCAGCAGCTTGGACATTCCGAGTTCCTATAATTCACCCCTCCACTTT	CASSLDIPSSYNSPLHF
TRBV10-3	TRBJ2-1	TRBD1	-	TGTGCCATCAGTGCAGTGGACAGGGGGAGAGGATTAGCCTACAATGAGCAGTTCTTC	CAISAVDRGRGLAYNEQFF
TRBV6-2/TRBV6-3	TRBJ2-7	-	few	TGTGCCAGCAGTGCCCGCGCGGGTTGGAACGAGCAGTACTTC	CASSARAGWNEQYF
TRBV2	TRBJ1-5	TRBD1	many	TGTGCCAGCAGTTCGCAGACAGGGGGCAATCAGCCCCAGCATTTT	CASSSQTGGNQPQHF
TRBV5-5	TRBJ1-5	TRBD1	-	TGTGCCAGCAGGGGACAGGGGACAGGCAATCAGCCCCAGCATTTT	CASRGQGTGNQPQHF
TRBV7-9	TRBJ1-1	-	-	TGTGCCAGCAGCTTGGGGATTGGGGGAGGACTTTCTGAAGCTTTCTTT	CASSLGIGGGLSEAFF
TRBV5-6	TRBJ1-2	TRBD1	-	TGTGCCAGCAGCTCCCCGTCGGCACAGGGGCTCTATGGCTACACCTTC	CASSSPSAQGLYGYTF
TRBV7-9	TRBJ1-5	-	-	TGTGCCAGCAGCCCGACACAGGGAGTTCAGCCCCAGCATTTT	CASSPTQGVQPQHF
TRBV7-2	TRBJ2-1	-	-	TGTGCCAGCAGTTCCCAACAGGGCCATGAGCAGTTCTTC	CASSSQQGHEQFF
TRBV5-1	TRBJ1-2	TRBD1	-	TGCGCCAGCAGCTTGGGGACAGGGGGTGATGGCTACACCTTC	CASSLGTGGDGYTF
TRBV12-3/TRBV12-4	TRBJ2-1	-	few	TGTGCCAGCAGTCCGGGACACCCATCGGGGCAGTTCTTC	CASSPGHPSGQFF
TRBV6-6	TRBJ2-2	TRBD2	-	TGTGCCAGCAGTCCATTAGCGGGAGCTCTTTTGGGGGACACCGGGGAGCTGTTTTTT	CASSPLAGALLGDTGELFF
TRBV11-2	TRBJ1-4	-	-	TGTGCCAGCAGCGTCGGGTTTAATGAAAAACTGTTTTTT	CASSVGFNEKLFF
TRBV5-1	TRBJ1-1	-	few	TGCGCCAGCAGCTTGAAGCTCGGGGCGGGGGAAGCTTTCTTT	CASSLKLGAGEAFF
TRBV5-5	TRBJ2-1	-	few	TGTGCCAGCAGCTTTACTTCGATCCTTCGCTCCTACAATGAGCAGTTCTTC	CASSFTSILRSYNEQFF
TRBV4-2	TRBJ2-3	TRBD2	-	TGTGCCAGCAATACCGGGACTAGCGGTAGCACAGATACGCAGTATTTT	CASNTGTSGSTDTQYF
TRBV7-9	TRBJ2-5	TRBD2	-	TGTGCCAGCAGTTCCTCGACTAGCGGGAGAGAGACCCAGTACTTC	CASSSSTSGRETQYF
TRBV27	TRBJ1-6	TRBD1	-	TGTGCCAGCAGTTTTCGGGACAGGAGGCCCCTCCACTTT	CASSFRDRRPLHF
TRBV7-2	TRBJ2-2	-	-	TGTGCCAGCAGCATCTACCGGAAGAGGACCGGGGAGCTGTTTTTT	CASSIYRKRTGELFF
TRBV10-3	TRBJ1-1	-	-	TGTGCCATCATCGCCAGGGCTGGCACTGAAGCTTTCTTT	CAIIARAGTEAFF
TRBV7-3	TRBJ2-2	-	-	TGTGCCAGCAGCTTATCCCCGTCGACAGTTCTCGGGGAGCTGTTTTTT	CASSLSPSTVLGELFF